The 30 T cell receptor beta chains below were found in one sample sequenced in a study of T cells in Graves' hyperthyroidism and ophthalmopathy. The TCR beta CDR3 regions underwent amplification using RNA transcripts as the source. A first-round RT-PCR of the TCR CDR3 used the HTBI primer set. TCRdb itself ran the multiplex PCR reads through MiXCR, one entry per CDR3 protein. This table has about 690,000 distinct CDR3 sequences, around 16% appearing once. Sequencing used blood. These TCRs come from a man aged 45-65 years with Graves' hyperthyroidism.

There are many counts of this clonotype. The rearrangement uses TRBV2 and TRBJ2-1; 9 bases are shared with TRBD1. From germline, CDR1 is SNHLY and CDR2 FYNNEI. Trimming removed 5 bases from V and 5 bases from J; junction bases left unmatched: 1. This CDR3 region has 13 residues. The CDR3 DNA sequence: TGTGCCAGCAGTAGGGACAGGGACAATGAGCAGTTCTTC. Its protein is CASSRDRDNEQFF.

The CDR3 DNA reads TGTGCCAGCAGCCAAGACAGGGCGTCGTACGGAAAACTGTTTTTT. It codes for CASSQDRASYGKLFF. The chain employs TRBV6-1 and TRBJ1-4, with 7 positions matching TRBD1. The germline V gene has CDR1 MNHNS and CDR2 SASEGT. With V trimmed by 6 bases and J by 10 bases, 14 bases remained unmatched. The CDR3 length is 15 residues.

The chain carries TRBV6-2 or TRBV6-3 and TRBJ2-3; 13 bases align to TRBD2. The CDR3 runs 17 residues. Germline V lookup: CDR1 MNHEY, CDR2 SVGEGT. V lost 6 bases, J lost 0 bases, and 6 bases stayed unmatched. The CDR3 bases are TGTGCCAGCAGGAGGACTAGCGGGAGTTTCAGCACAGATACGCAGTATTTT. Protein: CASRRTSGSFSTDTQYF.

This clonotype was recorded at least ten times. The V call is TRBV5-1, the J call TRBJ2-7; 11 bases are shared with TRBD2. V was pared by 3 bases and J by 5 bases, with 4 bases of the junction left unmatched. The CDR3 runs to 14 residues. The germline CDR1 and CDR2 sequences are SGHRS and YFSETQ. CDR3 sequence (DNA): TGCGCCAGCAGCTCCGGGACTAGCGGCGACGAGCAGTACTTC. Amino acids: CASSSGTSGDEQYF.

The CDR3 is CASSSRDTHTGELFF. The CDR3 DNA reads as TGTGCCAGCAGCTCTCGGGACACCCACACCGGGGAGCTGTTTTTT. The genes are TRBV7-9 and TRBJ2-2; possible D gene TRBD1, 6 bases. V lost 4 bases to trimming and J lost 3 bases, with 12 bases between them. Germline values: CDR1 SEHNR, CDR2 FQNEAQ (reference sequence). The CDR3 has 15 residues. The entire variable domain, with the rest obtained from reference TRBV7-9 and TRBJ2-2, is as follows: DTGVSQNPRHKITKRGQNVTFRCDPISEHNRLYWYRQTLGQGPEFLTYFQNEAQLEKSRLLSDRFSAERPKGSFSTLEIQRTEQGDSAMYLCASSSRDTHTGELFFGEGSRLTVL.

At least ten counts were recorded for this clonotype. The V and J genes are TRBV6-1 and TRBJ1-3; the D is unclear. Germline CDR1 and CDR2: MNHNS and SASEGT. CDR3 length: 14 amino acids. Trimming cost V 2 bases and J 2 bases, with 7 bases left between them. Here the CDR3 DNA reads TGTGCCAGCAGTGAAAGCGGTCCTGGAAACACCATATATTTT. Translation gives CASSESGPGNTIYF.

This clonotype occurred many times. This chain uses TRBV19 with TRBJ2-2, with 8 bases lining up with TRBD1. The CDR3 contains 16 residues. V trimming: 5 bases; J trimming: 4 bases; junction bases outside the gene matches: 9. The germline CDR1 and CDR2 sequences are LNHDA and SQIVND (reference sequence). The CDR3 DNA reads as TGTGCCAGTAGTCCTGGCGGACAGGGAGGCACCGGGGAGCTGTTTTTT. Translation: CASSPGGQGGTGELFF.

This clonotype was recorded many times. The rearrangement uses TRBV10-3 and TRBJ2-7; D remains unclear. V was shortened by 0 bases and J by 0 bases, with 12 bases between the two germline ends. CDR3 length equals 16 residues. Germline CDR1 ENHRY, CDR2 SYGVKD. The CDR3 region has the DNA TGTGCCATCAGTGAGTCTGTACGGATTTACTCCTACGAGCAGTACTTC. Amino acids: CAISESVRIYSYEQYF.

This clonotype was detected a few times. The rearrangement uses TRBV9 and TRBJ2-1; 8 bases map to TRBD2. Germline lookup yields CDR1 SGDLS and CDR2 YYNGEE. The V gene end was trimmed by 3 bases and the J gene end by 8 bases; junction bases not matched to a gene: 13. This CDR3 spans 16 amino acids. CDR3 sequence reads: CASSAPREGGGHEQFF. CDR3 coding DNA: TGTGCCAGCAGCGCCCCCCGGGAGGGAGGGGGACATGAGCAGTTCTTC.

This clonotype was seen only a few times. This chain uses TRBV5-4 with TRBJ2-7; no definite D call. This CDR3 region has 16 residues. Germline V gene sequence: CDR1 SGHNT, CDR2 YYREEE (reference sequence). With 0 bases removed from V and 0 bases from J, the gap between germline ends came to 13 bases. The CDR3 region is CASSLAVAGGSYEQYF. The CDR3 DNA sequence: TGTGCCAGCAGCTTGGCCGTGGCCGGCGGCTCCTACGAGCAGTACTTC.

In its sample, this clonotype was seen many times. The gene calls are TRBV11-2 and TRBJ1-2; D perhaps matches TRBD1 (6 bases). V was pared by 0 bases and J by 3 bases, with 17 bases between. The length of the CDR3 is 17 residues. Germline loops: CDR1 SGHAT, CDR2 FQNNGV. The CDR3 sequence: CASSLDRGQRKDYGYTF. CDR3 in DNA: TGTGCCAGCAGCTTAGATAGGGGACAAAGGAAGGACTATGGCTACACCTTC.

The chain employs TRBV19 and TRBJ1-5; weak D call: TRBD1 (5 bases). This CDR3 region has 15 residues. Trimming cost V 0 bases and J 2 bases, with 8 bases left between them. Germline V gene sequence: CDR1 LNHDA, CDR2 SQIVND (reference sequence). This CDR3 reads CASSIEGLRNQPQHF. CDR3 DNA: TGTGCCAGTAGTATAGAGGGACTGCGCAATCAGCCCCAGCATTTT. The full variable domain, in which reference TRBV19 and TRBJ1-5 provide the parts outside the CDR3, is DGGITQSPKYLFRKEGQNVTLSCEQNLNHDAMYWYRQDPGQGLRLIYYSQIVNDFQKGDIAEGYSVSREKKESFPLTVTSAQKNPTAFYLCASSIEGLRNQPQHFGDGTRLSIL.

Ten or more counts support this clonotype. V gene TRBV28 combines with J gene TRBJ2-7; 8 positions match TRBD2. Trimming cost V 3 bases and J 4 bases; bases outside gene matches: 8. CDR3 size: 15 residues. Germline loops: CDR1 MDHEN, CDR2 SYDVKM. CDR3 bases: TGTGCCAGCAGTTTGATCACGGCGGGGGGATACGAGCAGTACTTC. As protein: CASSLITAGGYEQYF.

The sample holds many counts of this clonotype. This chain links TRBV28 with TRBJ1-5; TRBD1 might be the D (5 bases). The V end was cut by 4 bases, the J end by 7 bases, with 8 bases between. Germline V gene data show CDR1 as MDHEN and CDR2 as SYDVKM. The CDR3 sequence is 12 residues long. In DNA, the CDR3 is TGTGCCAGCAGTTCAGGGATCCAGCCCCAGCATTTT. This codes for CASSSGIQPQHF.

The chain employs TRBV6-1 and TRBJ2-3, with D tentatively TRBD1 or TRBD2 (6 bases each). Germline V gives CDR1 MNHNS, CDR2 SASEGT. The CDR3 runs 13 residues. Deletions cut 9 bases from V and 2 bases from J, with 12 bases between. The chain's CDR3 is CASRGVLTDTQYF. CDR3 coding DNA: TGTGCCAGTAGGGGGGTGCTCACAGATACGCAGTATTTT.

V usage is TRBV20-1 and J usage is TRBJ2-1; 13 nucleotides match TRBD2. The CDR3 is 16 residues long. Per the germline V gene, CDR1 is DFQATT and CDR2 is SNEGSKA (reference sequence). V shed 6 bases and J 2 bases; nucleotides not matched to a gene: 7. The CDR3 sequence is CSAIEGTSGTYNEQFF. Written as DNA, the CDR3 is TGCAGTGCCATAGAAGGGACTAGCGGGACCTACAATGAGCAGTTCTTC.

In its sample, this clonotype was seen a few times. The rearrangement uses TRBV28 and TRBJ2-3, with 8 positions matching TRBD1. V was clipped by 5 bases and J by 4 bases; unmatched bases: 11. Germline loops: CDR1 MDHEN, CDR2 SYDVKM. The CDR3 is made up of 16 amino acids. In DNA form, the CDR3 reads TGTGCCAGCAGTCCTGGACAGGGAAAATGGGCAGATACGCAGTATTTT. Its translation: CASSPGQGKWADTQYF.

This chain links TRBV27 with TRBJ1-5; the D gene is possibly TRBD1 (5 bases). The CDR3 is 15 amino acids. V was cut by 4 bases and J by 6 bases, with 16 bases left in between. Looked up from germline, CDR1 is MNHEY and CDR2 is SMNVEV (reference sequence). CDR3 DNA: TGTGCCAGCAGTTCGGGGGGGGAGACGAGTCAGCCCCAGCATTTT. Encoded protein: CASSSGGETSQPQHF.

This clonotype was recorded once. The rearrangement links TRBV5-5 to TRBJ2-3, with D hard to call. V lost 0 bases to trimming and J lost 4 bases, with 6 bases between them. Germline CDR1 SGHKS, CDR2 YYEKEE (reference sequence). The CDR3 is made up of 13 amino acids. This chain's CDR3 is CASSLDNPDTQYF. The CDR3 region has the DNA TGTGCCAGCAGCTTGGACAACCCAGATACGCAGTATTTT.

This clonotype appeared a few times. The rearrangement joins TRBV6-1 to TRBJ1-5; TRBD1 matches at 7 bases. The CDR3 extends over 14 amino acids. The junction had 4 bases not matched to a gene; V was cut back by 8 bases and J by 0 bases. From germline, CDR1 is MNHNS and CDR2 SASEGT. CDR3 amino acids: CASARDSSNQPQHF. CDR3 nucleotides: TGTGCCAGCGCGAGGGACAGTAGCAATCAGCCCCAGCATTTT.

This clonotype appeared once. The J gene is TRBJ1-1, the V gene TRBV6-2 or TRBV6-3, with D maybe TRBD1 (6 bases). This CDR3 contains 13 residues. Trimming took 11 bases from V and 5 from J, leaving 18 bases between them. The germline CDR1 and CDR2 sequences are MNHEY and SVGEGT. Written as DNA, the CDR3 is TGTGCCGGCAAGTATTTCAGGGGTACTGAAGCTTTCTTT. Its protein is CAGKYFRGTEAFF.

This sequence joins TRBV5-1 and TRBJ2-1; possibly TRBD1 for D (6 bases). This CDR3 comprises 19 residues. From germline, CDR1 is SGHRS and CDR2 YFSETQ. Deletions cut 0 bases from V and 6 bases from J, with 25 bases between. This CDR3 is CASSLEGPRTAEFPNEQFF. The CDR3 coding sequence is TGCGCCAGCAGCTTGGAAGGCCCTAGGACAGCCGAGTTTCCCAATGAGCAGTTCTTC.

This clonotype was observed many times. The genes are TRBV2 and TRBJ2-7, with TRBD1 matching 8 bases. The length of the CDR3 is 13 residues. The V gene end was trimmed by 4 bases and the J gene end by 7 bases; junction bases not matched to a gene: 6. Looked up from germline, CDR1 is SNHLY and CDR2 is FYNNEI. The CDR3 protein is CASSAQGALEQYF. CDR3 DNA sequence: TGTGCCAGCAGTGCTCAGGGGGCGCTTGAGCAGTACTTC. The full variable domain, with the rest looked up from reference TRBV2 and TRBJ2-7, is EPEVTQTPSHQVTQMGQEVILRCVPISNHLYFYWYRQILGQKVEFLVSFYNNEISEKSEIFDDQFSVERPDGSNFTLKIRSTKLEDSAMYFCASSAQGALEQYFGPGTRLTVT.

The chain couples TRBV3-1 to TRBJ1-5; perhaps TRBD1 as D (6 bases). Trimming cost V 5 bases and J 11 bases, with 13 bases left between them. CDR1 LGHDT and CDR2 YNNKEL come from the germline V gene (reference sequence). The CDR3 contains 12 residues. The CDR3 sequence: CASSGEGGSQHF. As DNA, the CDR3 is TGTGCCAGCAGCGGGGAAGGGGGGTCCCAGCATTTT.

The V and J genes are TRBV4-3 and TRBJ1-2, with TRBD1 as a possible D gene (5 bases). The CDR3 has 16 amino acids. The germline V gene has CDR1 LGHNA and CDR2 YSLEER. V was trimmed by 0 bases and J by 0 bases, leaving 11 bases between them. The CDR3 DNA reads TGCGCCAGCAGCCAAGACAGAACAGGCCCTAACTATGGCTACACCTTC. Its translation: CASSQDRTGPNYGYTF.

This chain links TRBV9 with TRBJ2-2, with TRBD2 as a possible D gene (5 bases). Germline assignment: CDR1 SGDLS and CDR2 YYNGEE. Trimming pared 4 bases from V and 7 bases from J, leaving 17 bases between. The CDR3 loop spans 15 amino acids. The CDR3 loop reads CASSTAVEGIGELFF. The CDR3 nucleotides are TGTGCCAGCAGCACCGCCGTAGAGGGTATCGGGGAGCTGTTTTTT.

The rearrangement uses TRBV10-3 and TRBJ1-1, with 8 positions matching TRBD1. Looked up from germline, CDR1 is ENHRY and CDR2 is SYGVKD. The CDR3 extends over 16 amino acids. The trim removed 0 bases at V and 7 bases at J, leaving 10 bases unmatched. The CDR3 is CAISESTGQEYIEAFF. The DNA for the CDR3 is TGTGCCATCAGTGAGTCGACGGGACAGGAGTATATTGAAGCTTTCTTT.

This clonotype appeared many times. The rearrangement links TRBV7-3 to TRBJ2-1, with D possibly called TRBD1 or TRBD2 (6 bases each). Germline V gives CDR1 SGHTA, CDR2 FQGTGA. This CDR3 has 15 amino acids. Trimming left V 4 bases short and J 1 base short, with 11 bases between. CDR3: CASSSQGRSYNEQFF. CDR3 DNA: TGTGCCAGCAGCTCCCAGGGGAGGTCCTACAATGAGCAGTTCTTC.

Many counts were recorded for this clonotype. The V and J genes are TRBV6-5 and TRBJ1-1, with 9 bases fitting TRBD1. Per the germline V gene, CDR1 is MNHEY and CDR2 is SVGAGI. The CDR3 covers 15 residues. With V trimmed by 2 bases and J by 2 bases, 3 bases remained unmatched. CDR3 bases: TGTGCCAGCAGTTACGTGGGACAGGGTAACACTGAAGCTTTCTTT. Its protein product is CASSYVGQGNTEAFF.

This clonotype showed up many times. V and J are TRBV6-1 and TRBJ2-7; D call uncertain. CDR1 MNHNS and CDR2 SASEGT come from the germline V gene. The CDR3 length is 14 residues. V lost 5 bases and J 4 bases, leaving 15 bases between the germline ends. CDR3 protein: CASSFRASFYEQYF. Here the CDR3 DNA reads TGTGCCAGCAGTTTTCGGGCCAGCTTTTACGAGCAGTACTTC.